Shown below are 32 T cell receptor beta chains from a single sample sequenced in a study of blood T cell repertoires in COVID-19. Sequencing was performed with immunoSEQ multiplex PCR; in TCRdb, only in-frame clones are kept and a portion is missing. This table has about 310,000 clones, roughly 87% appearing once. Material: peripheral blood. The source of these receptors is a man aged 50 to 60 with active or convalescent COVID-19.

The J gene is TRBJ2-1, the V gene TRBV27; 10 bases align to TRBD1. CDR1 and CDR2 from the germline V gene are MNHEY and SMNVEV (reference sequence). Trimming cost V 4 bases and J 9 bases; bases outside gene matches: 12. The CDR3 covers 16 residues. Here the CDR3 reads CASSYIGTGAGGEQFF. In DNA, the CDR3 is TGTGCCAGCAGTTACATTGGGACAGGGGCTGGGGGTGAGCAGTTCTTC.

This sequence joins TRBV7-2 and TRBJ2-2; no reliable D call. With 1 base removed from V and 0 bases from J, the gap between germline ends came to 9 bases. The CDR3 is 16 residues long. The V gene's germline CDR1 is SGHTA and CDR2 FQGNSA. The CDR3, as DNA: TGTGCCAGCAGCTTAGTCCCACACGCGAACACCGGGGAGCTGTTTTTT. Protein sequence: CASSLVPHANTGELFF.

The chain joins TRBV11-2 to TRBJ2-3; 9 bases map to TRBD2. There are 16 residues in the CDR3. Per germline, CDR1 SGHAT and CDR2 FQNNGV. Unmatched junction bases numbered 6, after V lost 4 bases and J lost 1 base. CDR3 region: CASSSHSGSGTDTQYF. DNA for the CDR3: TGTGCCAGCAGCTCCCATAGCGGGAGTGGCACAGATACGCAGTATTTT.

This chain uses TRBV24-1 with TRBJ2-2; TRBD2 matches at 9 bases. CDR1 is KGHDR and CDR2 is SFDVKD in the germline V gene. The CDR3 extends over 15 amino acids. Losses at the gene ends were 3 bases for V and 7 bases for J; bases not matched to a gene: 5. The CDR3 is CATSDQPAGGGELFF. CDR3 DNA: TGTGCCACCAGTGATCAACCAGCGGGGGGCGGGGAGCTGTTTTTT.

V gene TRBV7-9 combines with J gene TRBJ2-5; 7 bases align to TRBD1. The CDR3 has 15 residues. The germline gives CDR1 SEHNR, CDR2 FQNEAQ (reference sequence). V was pared by 5 bases and J by 5 bases, with 11 bases of the junction left unmatched. The chain's CDR3 is CASSPPGQSGETQYF. The DNA of the CDR3 is TGTGCCAGCAGCCCGCCGGGACAGAGTGGGGAGACCCAGTACTTC.

The V and J genes are TRBV7-3 and TRBJ2-2; D possibly corresponds to TRBD1 (6 bases). There are 14 residues in the CDR3. Germline CDR1 and CDR2: SGHTA and FQGTGA. V gave up 2 bases and J gave up 7 bases, with 11 bases separating them. CDR3 sequence (DNA): TGTGCCAGCAGCTTACAGGGGTGGGGCGGGGAGCTGTTTTTT. Its translation: CASSLQGWGGELFF. Supplemented by reference TRBV7-3 and TRBJ2-2, the full variable domain reads GAGVSQTPSNKVTEKGKYVELRCDPISGHTALYWYRQSLGQGPEFLIYFQGTGAADDSGLPNDRFFAVRPEGSVSTLKIQRTERGDSAVYLCASSLQGWGGELFFGEGSRLTVL.

The rearrangement uses TRBV2 and TRBJ1-1; 8 bases are shared with TRBD1. V lost 7 bases and J lost 4; bases outside the gene matches: 14. The CDR3 spans 16 residues. From germline, CDR1 is SNHLY and CDR2 FYNNEI. The CDR3 loop reads CASMGSGGGDTTEAFF. The CDR3 DNA reads TGTGCCAGCATGGGCTCAGGGGGCGGGGACACCACTGAAGCTTTCTTT.

The chain links TRBV7-6 to TRBJ1-3, with a weak D call TRBD1 (5 bases). V lost 5 bases and J lost 0, with 14 bases in between. The CDR3 has 16 amino acids. CDR1 and CDR2 from the germline V gene are SGHVS and FNYEAQ. In nucleotides, the CDR3 is TGTGCCAGCAGCACCGGGGGGGGATACTCTGGAAACACCATATATTTT. Amino acid sequence: CASSTGGGYSGNTIYF.

The V and J genes are TRBV19 and TRBJ2-7; 7 bases match TRBD1. This CDR3 contains 14 residues. The V and J ends lost 0 bases and 3 bases, in that order; junction bases with no gene match: 2. Germline V gene data show CDR1 as LNHDA and CDR2 as SQIVND (reference sequence). As DNA, the CDR3 is TGTGCCAGTAGTATAGACAGGGGGAGCTACGAGCAGTACTTC. It codes for CASSIDRGSYEQYF.

CDR3 region: CASRASGANNEQFF. Written as DNA, the CDR3 is TGTGCCAGCAGGGCTAGCGGGGCAAACAATGAGCAGTTCTTC. The J gene is TRBJ2-1, the V gene TRBV27; 9 nucleotides align to TRBD2. V lost 6 bases and J lost 5; bases outside the gene matches: 5. The CDR3 covers 14 residues. The germline V gene has CDR1 MNHEY and CDR2 SMNVEV (reference sequence).

The chain couples TRBV30 to TRBJ1-1; D is unresolved. V shed 0 bases and J shed 6 bases, with 11 bases lying between them. Looked up from germline, CDR1 is GTSNPN and CDR2 is SVGIG (reference sequence). The CDR3 spans 13 residues. The DNA for the CDR3 is TGTGCCTGGAGTGTACGGGGTTTGGCTGAAGCTTTCTTT. Translating it yields CAWSVRGLAEAFF.

This chain links TRBV7-3 with TRBJ1-6; 9 bases line up with TRBD1. CDR1 and CDR2 (germline): SGHTA, FQGTGA. This CDR3 contains 15 residues. V trimming: 5 bases; J trimming: 8 bases; junction bases outside the gene matches: 7. The DNA for the CDR3 is TGTGCCAGCAGCCGCTACAGGGGGCCGGATTCACCCCTCCACTTT. It is translated as CASSRYRGPDSPLHF.

This chain connects TRBV24-1 to TRBJ1-2, with TRBD1 matching 10 bases. The junction had 7 bases not matched to a gene; V was cut back by 3 bases and J by 10 bases. The CDR3 has 14 residues. Per germline, CDR1 KGHDR and CDR2 SFDVKD. The CDR3 sequence is CATSDATGGEIYTF. In nucleotides, the CDR3 is TGTGCCACCAGTGATGCGACAGGGGGCGAAATCTACACCTTC.

This clone was observed a few times. The rearrangement links TRBV28 to TRBJ1-2; TRBD1 might be the D (5 bases). The CDR3 runs to 11 residues. Trimming took off 10 bases at V and 1 base at J, with 7 bases between the two ends. Germline V gene sequence: CDR1 MDHEN, CDR2 SYDVKM. This CDR3 is CATGFNYGYTF. The CDR3 nucleotides are TGTGCCACAGGGTTTAACTATGGCTACACCTTC.

The chain combines TRBV7-9 with TRBJ2-2; unclear D gene. V dropped 4 bases and J dropped 5 bases, with 8 bases sitting between them. Germline CDR1 SEHNR, CDR2 FQNEAQ (reference sequence). The CDR3 length is 13 residues. This chain's CDR3 is CASSSTATGELFF. DNA for the CDR3: TGTGCCAGCAGCTCTACAGCAACCGGGGAGCTGTTTTTT.

The chain is built from TRBV2 and TRBJ2-1; 9 bases are shared with TRBD2. The V gene end was trimmed by 5 bases and the J gene end by 5 bases; junction bases not matched to a gene: 7. Germline values: CDR1 SNHLY, CDR2 FYNNEI. The CDR3 is 15 residues long. CDR3 sequence: CASSREGGGDNEQFF. CDR3 nucleotide sequence: TGTGCCAGCAGTAGAGAGGGCGGGGGGGACAATGAGCAGTTCTTC.

The chain combines TRBV6-5 with TRBJ2-7, with TRBD1 identical over 7 bases. This CDR3 has 13 amino acids. Trimming at V came to 6 bases and at J to 3 bases, leaving 5 bases not matched to a gene. From germline, CDR1 is MNHEY and CDR2 SVGAGI. CDR3 in DNA: TGTGCCAGCAGATTGGACAGGCACTACGAGCAGTACTTC. As protein: CASRLDRHYEQYF.

This chain joins TRBV19 and TRBJ1-2; D is undetermined. This CDR3 is built from 11 residues. CDR1 and CDR2 (germline): LNHDA, SQIVND (reference sequence). DNA of the CDR3: TGTGCTTCGGGAGTTTACTATGGCTACACCTTC. Its translation: CASGVYYGYTF.

The J gene is TRBJ2-7, the V gene TRBV20-1; D is perhaps TRBD2 (5 bases). V gave up 6 bases and J gave up 5 bases, with 8 bases separating them. The CDR3 contains 10 residues. Germline CDR1 DFQATT, CDR2 SNEGSKA (reference sequence). CDR3 in DNA: TGCAGTGCCAAACTAGACGAGCAGTACTTC. It yields the protein CSAKLDEQYF.

V is TRBV19 and J is TRBJ1-3, with 7 bases aligning to TRBD1. The CDR3 runs 14 residues. Germline V lookup: CDR1 LNHDA, CDR2 SQIVND (reference sequence). Trimming at V came to 3 bases and at J to 4 bases, leaving 3 bases not matched to a gene. CDR3 coding DNA: TGTGCCAGTAGTATGGGGACAGAGGGAAACACCATATATTTT. It specifies CASSMGTEGNTIYF.

Comment on this clone: The same CDR3 arises from other DNA sequences in this sample as well. This sequence joins TRBV18 and TRBJ2-2; maybe TRBD1 (5 bases). Germline CDR1 is KGHSH and CDR2 is LQKENI. The CDR3 is made up of 14 amino acids. Trimming shortened V by 3 bases and J by 3 bases, and 8 bases separated the two germline ends. The CDR3 DNA is TGTGCCAGCTCACCCCAGGGCGACACCGGGGAGCTGTTTTTT. Its translation is CASSPQGDTGELFF.

The chain is built from TRBV9 and TRBJ2-7; weak D call: TRBD1 (6 bases). Trimming pared 0 bases from V and 5 bases from J, leaving 18 bases between. CDR1 and CDR2 (germline): SGDLS, YYNGEE. CDR3 length equals 16 residues. The chain's CDR3 is CASSVAAGAGSHEQYF. Written as DNA, the CDR3 is TGTGCCAGCAGCGTAGCTGCAGGGGCTGGGTCCCACGAGCAGTACTTC.

DNA of the CDR3: TGTGCCAGTAGTATTCCAAACAGGGGGATCTACAATGAGCAGTTCTTC. The encoded protein is CASSIPNRGIYNEQFF. This chain connects TRBV19 to TRBJ2-1; TRBD1 agrees at 8 bases. The CDR3 is 16 amino acids. Germline CDR1 and CDR2: LNHDA and SQIVND (reference sequence). The trim removed 3 bases at V and 3 bases at J, leaving 7 bases unmatched.

This clone was detected only a few times. The chain uses TRBV7-3 and TRBJ2-7, with a tentative D call TRBD1 (6 bases). Germline CDR1 SGHTA, CDR2 FQGTGA. CDR3 length: 13 residues. V lost 5 bases to trimming and J lost 6 bases, with 14 bases between them. The CDR3 region is CASSQQGLGEQYF. CDR3 nucleotide sequence: TGTGCCAGCAGCCAGCAGGGGTTAGGCGAGCAGTACTTC.

For the CDR3, the DNA is TGTGCCAGCAGTTTTAACCCTGAAGGGCGGGCAAATCAGCCCCAGCATTTT. Translated: CASSFNPEGRANQPQHF. This sequence joins TRBV28 and TRBJ1-5; D is undetermined. The CDR3 has 17 residues. Germline lookup yields CDR1 MDHEN and CDR2 SYDVKM. Trimming removed 3 bases at V and 4 bases at J, with 19 bases between.

The chain employs TRBV30 and TRBJ2-7; D ambiguous. V was cut by 0 bases and J by 3 bases, with 12 bases left in between. The CDR3 runs 14 residues. Germline V gene lookup returns CDR1 GTSNPN and CDR2 SVGIG (reference sequence). The CDR3 is CAWSVGSLIYEQYF. CDR3 coding DNA: TGTGCCTGGAGTGTGGGCAGCCTTATCTACGAGCAGTACTTC. Full variable domain (missing parts from reference TRBV30 and TRBJ2-7): SQTIHQWPATLVQPVGSPLSLECTVEGTSNPNLYWYRQAAGRGLQLLFYSVGIGQISSEVPQNLSASRPQDRQFILSSKKLLLSDSGFYLCAWSVGSLIYEQYFGPGTRLTVT.

The gene calls are TRBV19 and TRBJ2-5; 7 positions match TRBD1. The V segment lost 10 bases and the J segment 5 bases; nucleotides outside the gene matches: 10. The CDR3 has 13 residues. Germline CDR1 is LNHDA and CDR2 is SQIVND (reference sequence). The DNA of the CDR3 is TGTGCCACCAAGGGGGCAAGCTGGGAGACCCAGTACTTC. Its translation is CATKGASWETQYF.

The rearrangement links TRBV5-4 to TRBJ2-5, with 10 bases identical to TRBD1. CDR3 length equals 15 residues. In germline, CDR1 is SGHNT, CDR2 YYREEE (reference sequence). V was pared by 4 bases and J by 5 bases, with 8 bases of the junction left unmatched. The CDR3 bases are TGTGCCAGCAGCCCCCGGGACAGGGGTTTTGAGACCCAGTACTTC. Amino acids: CASSPRDRGFETQYF.

A single count supports this clone. This chain connects TRBV27 to TRBJ2-1; unclear D gene. Trimming stripped 0 bases from V and 6 bases from J, with 9 bases between. This CDR3 region has 14 residues. Germline assignment: CDR1 MNHEY and CDR2 SMNVEV (reference sequence). CDR3 DNA: TGTGCCAGCAGTTTATCGATGGCTAGCAATGAGCAGTTCTTC. Protein sequence: CASSLSMASNEQFF.

This chain uses TRBV27 with TRBJ1-1; no clear D gene. V was clipped by 3 bases and J by 3 bases, with 14 bases between them. CDR3 size: 15 residues. Germline V gives CDR1 MNHEY, CDR2 SMNVEV (reference sequence). CDR3 sequence reads: CASSFTGIIHTEAFF. The CDR3 nucleotides are TGTGCCAGCAGTTTTACCGGGATTATCCACACTGAAGCTTTCTTT.

The gene calls are TRBV19 and TRBJ1-4; a possible D gene is TRBD1 (6 bases). CDR3 length: 16 amino acids. V shed 0 bases and J shed 8 bases, with 16 bases lying between them. Germline V gene sequence: CDR1 LNHDA, CDR2 SQIVND (reference sequence). CDR3 bases: TGTGCCAGTAGTATAGATCGGGGGGGACAAGGCGAAAAACTGTTTTTT. Translation gives CASSIDRGGQGEKLFF.

The genes are TRBV4-1 and TRBJ2-1; 10 nucleotides align to TRBD2. Germline V gene data show CDR1 as MGHRA and CDR2 as YSYEKL. The CDR3 sequence is 17 residues long. Trimming cost V 4 bases and J 0 bases; bases outside gene matches: 6. The CDR3 spells CASSRSGGRSSYNEQFF. DNA of the CDR3: TGCGCCAGCAGCCGTAGCGGGGGGCGAAGCTCCTACAATGAGCAGTTCTTC.